These T cell receptor beta chains were read from a single sample in a study of cytomegalovirus exposure and HLA in healthy donors. Clones were sequenced by immunoSEQ multiplex PCR, and TCRdb holds only the in-frame ones, with some missing. The sample includes 60,000 to 80,000 clones, around 85% seen only once; the top ten take about 3%. The specimen was PBMCs. These receptors were obtained from a young man in good health and CMV-seronegative. The CDR3 runs from the conserved cysteine through the conserved F or W. Each record gives: J gene, clone size, V gene, D gene, CDR3 length, CDR3 DNA, CDR3 protein. D genes are given only for firm matches. Expanded clones get a size class; other rows say once, few or many, or leave the size out.

TRBJ1-3	-	TRBV7-3	-	13	TGTGCCAGCAGCTTAAGCAGTGGAAACACCATATATTTT	CASSLSSGNTIYF
TRBJ2-3	-	TRBV19	TRBD1	15	TGTGCCAGTAGTACACCGGGACAGGGGGGGGATACGCAGTATTTT	CASSTPGQGGDTQYF
TRBJ1-2	-	TRBV14	-	14	TGTGCCAGCAGCCAAGAATCAGGGTTTTATGGCTACACCTTC	CASSQESGFYGYTF
TRBJ2-7	-	TRBV5-1	-	13	TGCGCCAGCAGCACGCAGACAGGCGGCGAGCAGTACTTC	CASSTQTGGEQYF
TRBJ1-1	-	TRBV19	-	12	TGTGCCAGTAGTCCGCAGGGCGGTGAAGCTTTCTTT	CASSPQGGEAFF
TRBJ2-5	-	TRBV14	-	15	TGTGCCAGCAGCCAAGCGGTAGCACGGGGAGAGACCCAGTACTTC	CASSQAVARGETQYF
TRBJ2-7	-	TRBV19	TRBD1	15	TGTGCCAGTAGTATCTCTCGGACAGGCGATATAGAGCAGTACTTC	CASSISRTGDIEQYF
TRBJ2-1	-	TRBV28	TRBD1	17	TGTGCCAGCAGTTACAAATGGGACAGGCCCTCCTACAATGAGCAGTTCTTC	CASSYKWDRPSYNEQFF
TRBJ1-4	-	TRBV30	TRBD1	12	TGTGCCCTAGACAGGGGAGGCGAAAAACTGTTTTTT	CALDRGGEKLFF
TRBJ2-5	-	TRBV7-6	-	14	TGTGCCAGCAGCTTAGAATGGGGGGAAGAGACCCAGTACTTC	CASSLEWGEETQYF
TRBJ2-1	-	TRBV5-1	TRBD2	18	TGCGCCAGCAGCTCGACTAGCGGGGGTCAGAGCTCCTACAATGAGCAGTTCTTC	CASSSTSGGQSSYNEQFF
TRBJ2-1	-	TRBV9	-	14	TGTGCCAGCAGTGGTCGGGCGGGGGCAAATGAGCAGTTCTTC	CASSGRAGANEQFF
TRBJ1-1	-	TRBV4-3	TRBD1	13	TGCGCCAGCAGTAAAACAGGGGTCACTGAAGCTTTCTTT	CASSKTGVTEAFF
TRBJ2-2	-	TRBV25-1	-	14	TGTGCCAGCAGTGTCTACAGTACCGGAGGGAAGCTGTTTTTT	CASSVYSTGGKLFF
TRBJ1-6	few	TRBV2	-	14	TGTGCCAGCAGTGAGCGGCAGATAAATTCACCCCTCCACTTT	CASSERQINSPLHF
TRBJ2-1	few	TRBV10-2	TRBD2	14	TGCGCCAGCAGTGGACTAGCGATCTACAATGAGCAGTTCTTC	CASSGLAIYNEQFF
TRBJ1-2	few	TRBV11-3	-	14	TGTGCCAGCAGCTTAGATCTTGTAATTCGGGACTACACCTTC	CASSLDLVIRDYTF
TRBJ1-2	-	TRBV30	TRBD1	12	TGTGCCTGGAGCCTAAACAGGGGAGGCTACACCTTC	CAWSLNRGGYTF
TRBJ1-1	few	TRBV15	-	14	TGTGCCACCAGCAGAGATGGGGGGTACACTGAAGCTTTCTTT	CATSRDGGYTEAFF
TRBJ1-5	once	TRBV11-2	-	13	TGTGCCAGCGGCATCAATGGCATGCCGCCCCAGCATTTT	CASGINGMPPQHF
TRBJ1-2	-	TRBV11-1	-	14	TGTGCCAGCAGCGTAGGACGGTGGGAGACTGGCTACACCTTC	CASSVGRWETGYTF
TRBJ2-5	-	TRBV6-6	TRBD2	13	TGTGCCAGCAGTTACATTAGCGGGGAGACCCAGTACTTC	CASSYISGETQYF
TRBJ2-1	once	TRBV6-5	TRBD2	13	TGTGCCAGCAGCCTCGGGGGGAAGAATGAGCAGTTCTTC	CASSLGGKNEQFF
TRBJ1-5	once	TRBV5-8	-	15	TGTGCCAGCAGCGCTGGTAGTTCTTGGAATCAGCCCCAGCATTTT	CASSAGSSWNQPQHF
TRBJ2-2	-	TRBV7-2	-	12	TGTGCCAGCAGCTTCGACACCGGGGAGCTGTTTTTT	CASSFDTGELFF
TRBJ1-2	-	TRBV27	-	13	TGTGCCAGCGGTGACAGCAGATACTATGGCTACACCTTC	CASGDSRYYGYTF
TRBJ2-1	-	TRBV27	TRBD2	14	TGTGCCAGCACTAGGGATTCCCCCGGGGGGGAGCAGTTCTTC	CASTRDSPGGEQFF
TRBJ2-4	-	TRBV13	-	14	TGTGCCAGCAAGGAGGGTCTTGGCAAAAACATTCAGTACTTC	CASKEGLGKNIQYF
TRBJ1-2	-	TRBV7-9	-	17	TGTGCCAGCAGCCCACGAGCTCTAAGACAGGAACAATATGGCTACACCTTC	CASSPRALRQEQYGYTF
TRBJ2-1	-	TRBV19	-	13	TGTGCCAGTAGTATGGAGCCTCCCACTGAGCAGTTCTTC	CASSMEPPTEQFF
TRBJ2-7	-	TRBV30	TRBD1	14	TGTGCCTGGACCAGGGGGTCCTCGGGGTACGAGCAGTACTTC	CAWTRGSSGYEQYF
TRBJ1-1	-	TRBV19	-	13	TGTGCCAGTAGTATAATCCGGGAAGCTGAAGCTTTCTTT	CASSIIREAEAFF
TRBJ2-1	-	TRBV7-9	-	18	TGTGCCAGCAGACCCCAGGGGGGACAGAAAACATACTACAATGAGCAGTTCTTC	CASRPQGGQKTYYNEQFF
TRBJ2-5	-	TRBV18	TRBD1	14	TGTGCCAGCTCACCGGGACAGACCCAAGAGACCCAGTACTTC	CASSPGQTQETQYF